Given below is one T cell receptor beta chain in context. The sample comes from a study of blood T cell repertoires in COVID-19. For the study at large: The samples span acute and convalescent COVID-19 from the United States, Italy and Spain. Sample material is recorded as cDNA or gDNA derived from T cells, B-cell-depleted T cells, or PBMCs.

Study processing details: Researchers report that nucleated cell counts were estimated from reference gene primer amplification. Assay: immunoSEQ multiplex PCR; the TCRdb copy retains only in-frame clones and omits some. The DNA was the basis for D and trimming; V, J and clone size are from that table. The table has about 140,000 clones, over 75% seen once. CDR3 length: 16 amino acids. V was pared by 1 base and J by 0 bases, with 4 bases of the junction left unmatched. CDR1 is SEHNR, CDR2 FQNEAQ, per germline (reference sequence). The sequence was collected from a woman aged 60-75 years with active COVID-19. This chain uses TRBV7-9 with TRBJ2-7; 9 bases map to TRBD2. Sample: peripheral blood. In DNA form, the CDR3 reads TGTGCCAGCAGCTTAGGGACTAGCGCGACCTCCTACGAGCAGTACTTC. Its protein product is CASSLGTSATSYEQYF.